This T cell receptor beta chain was documented in a study of human T cells and chemical hapten exposure. Findings and limits, study-wide: There were significantly more large CDR3 similarity clusters among expanded TCRs than among controls.

Regarding this clonotype: Its matching antigen is unknown.

Time point: patch test 1, 2 weeks after DPC sensitization. The treatment is: therapeutic diphenylcyclopropenone sensitization with weekly scalp DPC. At patch-test visits, sampling came before the patch test. Unique molecular identifiers were attached to individual cDNA molecules within the library. Original handling: Sample-level TCR yields exhibited a median of roughly 96,000, with a range of roughly 23,224 to 750,000. TCRdb used MiXCR to reprocess the RACE reads, holding one entry per CDR3 protein. The V and J calls were determined by TCRdb, not by the authors. In the table there are 340,000 or so distinct CDR3 sequences, 5.5% to 8% of which are singletons. This receptor was taken from a woman aged 18-30 years with alopecia areata. Some clones in this sample may be carry-over from other donors' samples. Sequences were derived from whole blood, sampled in connection with sensitization to the hapten diphenylcyclopropenone (DPC).

This CDR3 is CASSFLRQASYEQYF. The CDR3 DNA is TGTGCCAGCAGTTTCCTCAGACAGGCCTCCTACGAGCAGTACTTC. The V and J genes are TRBV28 and TRBJ2-7; D possibly corresponds to TRBD1 (6 bases). The length of the CDR3 is 15 residues. CDR1 and CDR2 from the germline V gene are MDHEN and SYDVKM. V was pared by 3 bases and J by 0 bases, with 12 bases between.